A selection of T cell receptor beta chains follows, all from one sample in a study of blood T cell repertoires in COVID-19. Produced via immunoSEQ multiplex PCR; TCRdb's table is partial and in-frame only. The sample yields over 200,000 clones, 70% to 90% seen once. The sequenced sample was PBMCs or T cells enriched from blood (not recorded which). Receptors originate from a woman aged 45-59 years who had recovered from COVID-19. CDR3s include the opening cysteine and the closing phenylalanine or tryptophan. A D gene is named only where the DNA matches it firmly. Some rows mark clone size as missing; the rest say once, few, many or name a class of expanded clone.

clone_size: .
d_call: .
cdr3_length: 16
j_call: TRBJ2-1
v_call: TRBV5-1
cdr3_aa: CASSSPVLAVDNEQFF
cdr3_nt: TGCGCCAGCAGCTCCCCCGTGCTAGCAGTAGACAATGAGCAGTTCTTC

clone_size: once
d_call: TRBD2
cdr3_length: 14
j_call: TRBJ2-7
v_call: TRBV11-1
cdr3_aa: CASSSTSGTYEQYF
cdr3_nt: TGTGCCAGCAGCTCGACTAGCGGGACCTACGAGCAGTACTTC

clone_size: .
d_call: .
cdr3_length: 13
j_call: TRBJ1-4
v_call: TRBV27
cdr3_aa: CASSRGFNEKLFF
cdr3_nt: TGTGCCAGCAGTAGGGGTTTTAATGAAAAACTGTTTTTT

clone_size: .
d_call: TRBD2
cdr3_length: 15
j_call: TRBJ2-5
v_call: TRBV11-1
cdr3_aa: CASSYTSGGQETQYF
cdr3_nt: TGTGCCAGCAGCTATACTAGCGGGGGGCAAGAGACCCAGTACTTC

clone_size: .
d_call: .
cdr3_length: 15
j_call: TRBJ1-1
v_call: TRBV2
cdr3_aa: CASRANTAGPPEAFF
cdr3_nt: TGTGCCAGCAGGGCCAATACCGCAGGGCCCCCTGAAGCTTTCTTT

clone_size: .
d_call: TRBD2
cdr3_length: 16
j_call: TRBJ2-1
v_call: TRBV27
cdr3_aa: CASSSLAGGSYNEQFF
cdr3_nt: TGTGCCAGCAGTAGTTTAGCGGGAGGTTCCTACAATGAGCAGTTCTTC

clone_size: .
d_call: TRBD2
cdr3_length: 16
j_call: TRBJ2-7
v_call: TRBV19
cdr3_aa: CASSIDGLAGAGEQYF
cdr3_nt: TGTGCCAGTAGTATAGATGGACTAGCGGGAGCCGGCGAGCAGTACTTC

clone_size: .
d_call: TRBD2
cdr3_length: 17
j_call: TRBJ2-3
v_call: TRBV19
cdr3_aa: CASSIGSGSLSTDTQYF
cdr3_nt: TGTGCCAGTAGTATTGGTAGCGGGAGCCTTAGCACAGATACGCAGTATTTT

clone_size: .
d_call: .
cdr3_length: 15
j_call: TRBJ2-2
v_call: TRBV28
cdr3_aa: CASSLDPERSGELFF
cdr3_nt: TGTGCCAGCAGTTTAGATCCTGAGCGAAGCGGGGAGCTGTTTTTT

clone_size: .
d_call: TRBD1
cdr3_length: 15
j_call: TRBJ1-2
v_call: TRBV3-1/TRBV3-2
cdr3_aa: CASSQGTGANYGYTF
cdr3_nt: TGTGCCAGCAGCCAAGGGACAGGGGCAAACTATGGCTACACCTTC

clone_size: .
d_call: TRBD1
cdr3_length: 16
j_call: TRBJ1-1
v_call: TRBV19
cdr3_aa: CASSIRDRATNGEAFF
cdr3_nt: TGTGCCAGTAGTATAAGGGACAGGGCGACGAACGGTGAAGCTTTCTTT

clone_size: .
d_call: TRBD1
cdr3_length: 11
j_call: TRBJ1-2
v_call: TRBV27
cdr3_aa: CASSEGQGYTF
cdr3_nt: TGTGCCAGCAGTGAGGGACAGGGCTACACCTTC

clone_size: few
d_call: .
cdr3_length: 17
j_call: TRBJ2-3
v_call: TRBV7-9
cdr3_aa: CASSSRIDRGHTDTQYF
cdr3_nt: TGTGCCAGCAGCTCCCGAATTGACCGGGGACACACAGATACGCAGTATTTT

clone_size: .
d_call: .
cdr3_length: 16
j_call: TRBJ1-5
v_call: TRBV6-2/TRBV6-3
cdr3_aa: CASSSAWDISNQPQHF
cdr3_nt: TGTGCCAGCAGTTCCGCATGGGACATTAGCAATCAGCCCCAGCATTTT

clone_size: .
d_call: TRBD2
cdr3_length: 16
j_call: TRBJ2-7
v_call: TRBV4-1
cdr3_aa: CASSFVGTSGLYEQYF
cdr3_nt: TGCGCCAGCAGCTTCGTAGGGACTAGCGGGCTATACGAGCAGTACTTC

clone_size: .
d_call: .
cdr3_length: 15
j_call: TRBJ2-3
v_call: TRBV7-3
cdr3_aa: CASSLMGGLTDTQYF
cdr3_nt: TGTGCCAGCAGCTTAATGGGGGGGCTCACAGATACGCAGTATTTT

clone_size: .
d_call: TRBD2
cdr3_length: 15
j_call: TRBJ2-2
v_call: TRBV28
cdr3_aa: CASSLVAGEPGELFF
cdr3_nt: TGTGCCAGCAGTTTAGTAGCGGGAGAACCCGGGGAGCTGTTTTTT

clone_size: .
d_call: TRBD1
cdr3_length: 13
j_call: TRBJ2-1
v_call: TRBV9
cdr3_aa: CASSVGTGYEQFF
cdr3_nt: TGTGCCAGCAGCGTAGGGACAGGGTATGAGCAGTTCTTC

clone_size: .
d_call: .
cdr3_length: 11
j_call: TRBJ2-3
v_call: TRBV29-1
cdr3_aa: CSFRTRDTQYF
cdr3_nt: TGCAGCTTCCGAACTAGGGATACGCAGTATTTT

clone_size: .
d_call: TRBD1
cdr3_length: 13
j_call: TRBJ1-1
v_call: TRBV14
cdr3_aa: CASRYQGDTEAFF
cdr3_nt: TGTGCCAGCAGGTATCAGGGGGACACTGAAGCTTTCTTT

clone_size: few
d_call: .
cdr3_length: 14
j_call: TRBJ1-1
v_call: TRBV5-1
cdr3_aa: CASSPQGTGTEAFF
cdr3_nt: TGCGCCAGCAGCCCTCAGGGTACGGGCACTGAAGCTTTCTTT

clone_size: once
d_call: .
cdr3_length: 14
j_call: TRBJ2-5
v_call: TRBV27
cdr3_aa: CATAFVGQQETQYF
cdr3_nt: TGTGCCACGGCCTTTGTGGGGCAGCAAGAGACCCAGTACTTC

clone_size: few
d_call: .
cdr3_length: 13
j_call: TRBJ2-7
v_call: TRBV6-5
cdr3_aa: CASIRYSGGEQYF
cdr3_nt: TGTGCCAGCATTAGGTATTCGGGTGGCGAGCAGTACTTC

clone_size: .
d_call: .
cdr3_length: 15
j_call: TRBJ2-3
v_call: TRBV7-9
cdr3_aa: CASSPPGISTDTQYF
cdr3_nt: TGTGCCAGCAGCCCGCCGGGGATTAGCACAGATACGCAGTATTTT

clone_size: .
d_call: TRBD2
cdr3_length: 17
j_call: TRBJ2-1
v_call: TRBV18
cdr3_aa: CASSRLTSGTFYNEQFF
cdr3_nt: TGTGCCAGCTCACGATTGACTAGCGGGACTTTCTACAATGAGCAGTTCTTC

clone_size: .
d_call: .
cdr3_length: 14
j_call: TRBJ1-1
v_call: TRBV19
cdr3_aa: CASSIQGGNTEAFF
cdr3_nt: TGTGCCAGTAGTATCCAAGGCGGGAACACTGAAGCTTTCTTT

clone_size: .
d_call: .
cdr3_length: 14
j_call: TRBJ1-4
v_call: TRBV7-9
cdr3_aa: CASSLEQSGEKLFF
cdr3_nt: TGTGCCAGCAGCTTAGAACAGTCTGGAGAAAAACTGTTTTTT

clone_size: .
d_call: TRBD2
cdr3_length: 12
j_call: TRBJ2-1
v_call: TRBV19
cdr3_aa: CASSPLGGFQFF
cdr3_nt: TGTGCCAGTAGTCCTCTGGGGGGGTTTCAGTTCTTC

clone_size: .
d_call: TRBD2
cdr3_length: 15
j_call: TRBJ2-3
v_call: TRBV6-1
cdr3_aa: CASSEGLAGVDTQYF
cdr3_nt: TGTGCCAGCAGTGAAGGACTAGCGGGAGTAGATACGCAGTATTTT

clone_size: .
d_call: TRBD2
cdr3_length: 16
j_call: TRBJ2-1
v_call: TRBV7-8
cdr3_aa: CASSLRLAYGYNEQFF
cdr3_nt: TGTGCCAGCAGCTTGAGACTAGCTTACGGCTACAATGAGCAGTTCTTC

clone_size: .
d_call: .
cdr3_length: 15
j_call: TRBJ2-3
v_call: TRBV28
cdr3_aa: CASSFYGKAYDTQYF
cdr3_nt: TGTGCCAGCAGTTTTTACGGGAAAGCGTACGATACGCAGTATTTT

clone_size: .
d_call: TRBD1
cdr3_length: 14
j_call: TRBJ2-7
v_call: TRBV6-5
cdr3_aa: CASSPLQGAGEQYF
cdr3_nt: TGTGCCAGCAGCCCCTTACAGGGGGCTGGGGAGCAGTACTTC

clone_size: few
d_call: .
cdr3_length: 14
j_call: TRBJ2-2
v_call: TRBV28
cdr3_aa: CASSLGGLGRELFF
cdr3_nt: TGTGCCAGCAGTTTAGGCGGACTCGGTAGGGAGCTGTTTTTT

clone_size: few
d_call: TRBD2
cdr3_length: 15
j_call: TRBJ2-2
v_call: TRBV2
cdr3_aa: CASRGLASYSGELFF
cdr3_nt: TGTGCCAGCCGCGGACTAGCGAGTTACTCCGGGGAGCTGTTTTTT

clone_size: .
d_call: TRBD2
cdr3_length: 16
j_call: TRBJ2-1
v_call: TRBV5-1
cdr3_aa: CASSLGRTSGSDEQFF
cdr3_nt: TGCGCCAGCAGCTTGGGCCGGACTAGCGGGAGCGATGAGCAGTTCTTC

clone_size: .
d_call: TRBD1
cdr3_length: 14
j_call: TRBJ1-1
v_call: TRBV28
cdr3_aa: CASSSTGGGTEAFF
cdr3_nt: TGTGCCAGCAGTTCTACAGGGGGCGGCACTGAAGCTTTCTTT

clone_size: .
d_call: TRBD1
cdr3_length: 14
j_call: TRBJ1-1
v_call: TRBV3-1/TRBV3-2
cdr3_aa: CASSQGTGTFKAFF
cdr3_nt: TGTGCCAGCAGCCAAGGGACAGGGACTTTCAAAGCTTTCTTT

clone_size: .
d_call: TRBD1
cdr3_length: 16
j_call: TRBJ1-1
v_call: TRBV5-1
cdr3_aa: CASSLVGQVKGAGAFF
cdr3_nt: TGCGCCAGCAGCTTGGTAGGACAGGTTAAAGGGGCAGGGGCTTTCTTT

clone_size: .
d_call: TRBD1
cdr3_length: 14
j_call: TRBJ2-7
v_call: TRBV4-1
cdr3_aa: CASSPLDGQAEQYF
cdr3_nt: TGCGCCAGCAGCCCTCTGGATGGACAGGCCGAGCAGTACTTC

clone_size: once
d_call: TRBD2
cdr3_length: 14
j_call: TRBJ2-7
v_call: TRBV27
cdr3_aa: CASAIAGLPYEQYF
cdr3_nt: TGTGCCAGCGCGATAGCGGGGCTCCCCTACGAGCAGTACTTC

clone_size: .
d_call: TRBD1
cdr3_length: 15
j_call: TRBJ2-1
v_call: TRBV6-5
cdr3_aa: CASRPGTGITNEQFF
cdr3_nt: TGTGCCAGCAGGCCCGGGACAGGGATCACCAATGAGCAGTTCTTC

clone_size: .
d_call: TRBD2
cdr3_length: 16
j_call: TRBJ2-3
v_call: TRBV27
cdr3_aa: CASSPGLAGGLGTQYF
cdr3_nt: TGTGCCAGCAGCCCCGGACTAGCGGGAGGGCTAGGTACGCAGTATTTT

clone_size: .
d_call: .
cdr3_length: 15
j_call: TRBJ2-1
v_call: TRBV4-1
cdr3_aa: CASSQDWTDYNEQFF
cdr3_nt: TGCGCCAGCAGCCAAGATTGGACAGATTACAATGAGCAGTTCTTC

clone_size: .
d_call: TRBD1
cdr3_length: 16
j_call: TRBJ2-5
v_call: TRBV9
cdr3_aa: CASSVEGGVGQETQYF
cdr3_nt: TGTGCCAGCAGCGTAGAAGGGGGCGTCGGACAAGAGACCCAGTACTTC

clone_size: .
d_call: .
cdr3_length: 14
j_call: TRBJ1-1
v_call: TRBV9
cdr3_aa: CASTSLGRDTEAFF
cdr3_nt: TGTGCCAGCACCAGTCTTGGGCGGGACACTGAAGCTTTCTTT

clone_size: .
d_call: .
cdr3_length: 13
j_call: TRBJ2-1
v_call: TRBV7-3
cdr3_aa: CASSLAENNEQFF
cdr3_nt: TGTGCCAGCAGCTTAGCGGAAAACAATGAGCAGTTCTTC

clone_size: .
d_call: .
cdr3_length: 16
j_call: TRBJ2-7
v_call: TRBV21-1
cdr3_aa: CASSKKNTSGQYEQYF
cdr3_nt: TGTGCCAGCAGCAAAAAGAATACTAGCGGGCAGTACGAGCAGTACTTC

clone_size: .
d_call: TRBD1
cdr3_length: 15
j_call: TRBJ1-1
v_call: TRBV5-5
cdr3_aa: CASSYRDRGRTEAFF
cdr3_nt: TGTGCCAGCAGTTACCGGGACAGGGGTCGAACTGAAGCTTTCTTT

clone_size: .
d_call: TRBD2
cdr3_length: 16
j_call: TRBJ2-3
v_call: TRBV5-5
cdr3_aa: CASSLNRGGRADTQYF
cdr3_nt: TGTGCCAGCAGCTTGAACAGGGGCGGGAGGGCAGATACGCAGTATTTT

clone_size: .
d_call: .
cdr3_length: 17
j_call: TRBJ2-2
v_call: TRBV4-1
cdr3_aa: CASSQVYRQSTSGELFF
cdr3_nt: TGCGCCAGCAGCCAAGTGTATAGACAGAGCACTTCCGGGGAGCTGTTTTTT

clone_size: .
d_call: .
cdr3_length: 16
j_call: TRBJ1-1
v_call: TRBV28
cdr3_aa: CASSLVGTGEGTEAFF
cdr3_nt: TGTGCCAGCAGTTTAGTGGGGACGGGAGAGGGCACTGAAGCTTTCTTT